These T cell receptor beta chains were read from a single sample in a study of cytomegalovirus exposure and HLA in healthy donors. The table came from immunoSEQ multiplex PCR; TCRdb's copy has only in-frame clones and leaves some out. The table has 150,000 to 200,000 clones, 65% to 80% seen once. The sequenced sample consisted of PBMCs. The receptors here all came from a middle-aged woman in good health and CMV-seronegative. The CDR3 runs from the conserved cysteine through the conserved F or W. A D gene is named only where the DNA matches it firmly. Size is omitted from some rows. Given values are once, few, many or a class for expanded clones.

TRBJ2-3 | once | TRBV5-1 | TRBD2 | CASSLMGLAGADTQYF
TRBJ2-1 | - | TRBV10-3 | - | CAISESTAGGNEQFF
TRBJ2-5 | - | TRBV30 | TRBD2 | CAWSVRGGGQETQYF
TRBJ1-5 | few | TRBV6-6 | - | CASSLSGRNQPQHF
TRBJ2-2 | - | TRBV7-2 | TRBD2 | CASSGLAGVVGELFF
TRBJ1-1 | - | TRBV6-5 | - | CASSGRGPSFF
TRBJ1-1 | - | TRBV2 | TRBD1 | CASSYTGTVTEAFF
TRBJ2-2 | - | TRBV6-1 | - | CASSSSTGELFF
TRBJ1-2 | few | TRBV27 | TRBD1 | CASSLATGVGYTF
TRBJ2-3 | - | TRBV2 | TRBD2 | CASNLGGEAQYF
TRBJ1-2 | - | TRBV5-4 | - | CASTLTGNYGYTF
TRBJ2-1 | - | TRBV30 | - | CAWSLSSSYNEQFF
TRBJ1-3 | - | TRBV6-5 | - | CASHSGNSGNTIYF
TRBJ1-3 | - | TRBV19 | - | CASSISGGDTIYF
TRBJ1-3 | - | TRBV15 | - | CATSRDILSSGNTIYF
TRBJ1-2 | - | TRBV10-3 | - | CAVSESLSEGYTF
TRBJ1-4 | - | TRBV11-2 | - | CASSLVRGGEKLFF
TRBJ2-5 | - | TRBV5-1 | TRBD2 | CASSLGGRGETQYF
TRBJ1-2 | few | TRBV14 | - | CASSQDEDYYGYTF